The present entry profiles one T cell receptor beta chain with its context. Its antigen is unidentified. This specimen comes from a study of cytomegalovirus exposure and HLA in healthy donors. Study-level findings and limits: Later analysis demonstrated an association between a missense DCLRE1C variant and TCR beta V- and J-gene trimming.

60 Vbeta and 13 Jbeta primers were used in PCR. Assay used: immunoSEQ multiplex PCR; TCRdb lists only in-frame clones, some missing. This sample yields 250,000 or so clones, of which over 90% are seen a single time; around 1.7% belongs to the top ten. V was pared by 0 bases and J by 7 bases, with 13 bases between. Germline loops: CDR1 SNHLY, CDR2 FYNNEI. The CDR3 runs 16 residues. This receptor was taken from a girl aged 2 to 10 in good health and CMV-seronegative. This chain uses TRBV2 with TRBJ1-6, with D perhaps TRBD1 (5 bases). Sequencing used PBMCs. As DNA, the CDR3 is TGTGCCAGCAGTGAAGCGCTTGGAGCAGGGAATTCACCCCTCCACTTT. Residues: CASSEALGAGNSPLHF.